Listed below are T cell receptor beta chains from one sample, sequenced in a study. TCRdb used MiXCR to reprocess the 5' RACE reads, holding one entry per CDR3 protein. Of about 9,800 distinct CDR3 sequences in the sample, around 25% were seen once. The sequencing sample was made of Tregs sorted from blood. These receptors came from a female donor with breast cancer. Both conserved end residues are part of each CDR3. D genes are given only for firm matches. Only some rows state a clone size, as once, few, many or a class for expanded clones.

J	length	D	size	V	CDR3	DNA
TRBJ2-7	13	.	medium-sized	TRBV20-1	CSARLPSVYEQYF	TGCAGTGCTAGACTCCCGAGCGTCTACGAGCAGTACTTC
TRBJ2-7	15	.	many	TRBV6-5	CASSYGVAYSYEQYF	TGTGCCAGCAGTTACGGGGTAGCGTACTCCTACGAGCAGTACTTC
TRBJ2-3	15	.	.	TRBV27	CASSPLGKGTDTQYF	TGTGCCAGCAGTCCCCTGGGGAAAGGCACAGATACGCAGTATTTT
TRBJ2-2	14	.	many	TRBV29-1	CSVQGGGNTGELFF	TGCAGCGTCCAGGGGGGGGGCAACACCGGGGAGCTGTTTTTT
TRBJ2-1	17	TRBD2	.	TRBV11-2	CASSSRFGLAGGYEQFF	TGTGCCAGCAGCTCACGTTTCGGACTAGCGGGAGGTTATGAGCAGTTCTTC
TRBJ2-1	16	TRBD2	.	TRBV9	CASNRLAAHRRNEQFF	TGTGCCAGCAATCGTCTAGCGGCCCACAGGAGGAATGAGCAGTTCTTC
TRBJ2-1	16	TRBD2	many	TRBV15	CATSRPGLGSYNEQFF	TGTGCCACCAGCAGGCCGGGACTAGGCTCCTACAATGAGCAGTTCTTC
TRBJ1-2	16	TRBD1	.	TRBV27	CASSSTGALANYGYTF	TGTGCCAGCAGTTCGACAGGGGCCTTAGCTAACTATGGCTACACCTTC
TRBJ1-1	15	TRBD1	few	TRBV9	CASSVNDRGNTEAFF	TGTGCCAGCAGCGTCAACGACAGGGGGAACACTGAAGCTTTCTTT
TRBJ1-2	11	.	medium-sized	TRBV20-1	CSASPGYGYTF	TGCAGTGCTAGCCCGGGTTATGGCTACACCTTC